This TCR beta chain was observed in a study of beta chain features in type 1 diabetes. Purity exceeding 95% was reached by all sorted populations. Every isolated RNA sample was fully reverse transcribed, so sequencing captured expressed TCRB transcripts. The assay was immunoSEQ multiplex PCR, and TCRdb's table has in-frame clones only and misses some. The table has 330,000 or so clones, 14% seen once. Sequenced material: central memory CD4+ T cells from blood. The receptor comes from a man aged 25 to 40 in good health.

CDR3 in amino acids: CASSLDRTSGRRNNEQFF. In nucleotides, the CDR3 is TGTGCCAGCAGCTTAGACAGGACTAGCGGGAGGCGGAACAATGAGCAGTTCTTC. J is TRBJ2-1 and V is TRBV7-2; 14 bases match TRBD2. Germline V CDR1 and CDR2: SGHTA, FQGNSA. The CDR3 sequence is 18 residues long. The V and J ends lost 1 base and 5 bases, in that order; junction bases with no gene match: 7.